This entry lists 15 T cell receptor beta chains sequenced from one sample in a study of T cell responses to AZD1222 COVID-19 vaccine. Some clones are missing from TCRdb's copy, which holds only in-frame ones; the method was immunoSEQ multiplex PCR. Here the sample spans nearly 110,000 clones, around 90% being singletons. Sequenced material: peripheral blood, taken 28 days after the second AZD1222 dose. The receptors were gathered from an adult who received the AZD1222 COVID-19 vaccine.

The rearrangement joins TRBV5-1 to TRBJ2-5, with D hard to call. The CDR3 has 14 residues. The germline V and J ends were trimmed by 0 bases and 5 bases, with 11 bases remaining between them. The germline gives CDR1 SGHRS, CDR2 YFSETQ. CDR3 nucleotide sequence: TGCGCCAGCAGCTTGGTCGGCCGAATGGAGACCCAGTACTTC. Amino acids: CASSLVGRMETQYF.

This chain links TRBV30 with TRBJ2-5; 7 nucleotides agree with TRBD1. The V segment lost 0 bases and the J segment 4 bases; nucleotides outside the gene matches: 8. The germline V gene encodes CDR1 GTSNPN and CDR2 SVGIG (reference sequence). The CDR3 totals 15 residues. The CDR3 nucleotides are TGTGCCTGGAGTGTAGGTCTCGCAGGGGGAGAGACCCAGTACTTC. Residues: CAWSVGLAGGETQYF.

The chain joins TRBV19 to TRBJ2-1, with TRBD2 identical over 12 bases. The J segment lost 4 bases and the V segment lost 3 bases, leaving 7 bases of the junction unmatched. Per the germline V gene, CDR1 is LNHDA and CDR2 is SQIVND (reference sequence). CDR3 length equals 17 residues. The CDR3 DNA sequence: TGTGCCAGTAGTATCTCGCTAGCGGGGGGGACATACAATGAGCAGTTCTTC. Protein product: CASSISLAGGTYNEQFF. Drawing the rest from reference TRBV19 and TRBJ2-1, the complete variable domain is DGGITQSPKYLFRKEGQNVTLSCEQNLNHDAMYWYRQDPGQGLRLIYYSQIVNDFQKGDIAEGYSVSREKKESFPLTVTSAQKNPTAFYLCASSISLAGGTYNEQFFGPGTRLTVL.

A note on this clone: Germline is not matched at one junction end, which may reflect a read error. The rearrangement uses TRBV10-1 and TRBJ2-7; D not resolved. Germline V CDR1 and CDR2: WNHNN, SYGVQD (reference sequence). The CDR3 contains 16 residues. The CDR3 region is CASSDPWQLPSHEQYF. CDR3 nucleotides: TGCGCCAGCAGTGACCCTTGGCAGCTGCCCTCCCACGAGCAGTACTTC.

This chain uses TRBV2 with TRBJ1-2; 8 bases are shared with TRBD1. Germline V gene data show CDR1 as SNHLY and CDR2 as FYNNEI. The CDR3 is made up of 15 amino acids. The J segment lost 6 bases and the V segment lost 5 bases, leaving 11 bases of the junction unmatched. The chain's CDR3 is CASSSRQGPIDGYTF. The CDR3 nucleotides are TGTGCCAGCAGTAGTCGACAGGGGCCAATCGATGGCTACACCTTC.

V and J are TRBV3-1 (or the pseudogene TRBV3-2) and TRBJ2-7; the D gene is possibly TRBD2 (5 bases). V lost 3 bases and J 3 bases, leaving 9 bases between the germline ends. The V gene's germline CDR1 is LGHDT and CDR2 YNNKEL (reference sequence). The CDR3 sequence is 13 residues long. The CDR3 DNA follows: TGTGCCAGCAGCCACAGAACTAGCTACGAGCAGTACTTC. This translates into CASSHRTSYEQYF.

In DNA, the CDR3 is TGTGCCAGCAGTTTAGACAGCTACGAGCAGTACTTC. Amino acids: CASSLDSYEQYF. The J gene is TRBJ2-7, the V gene TRBV6-6; D might be TRBD1 (5 bases). The V end lost 4 bases, the J end lost 3 bases, and 7 bases lay between the germline ends. Germline V gene sequence: CDR1 MNHNY, CDR2 SVGAGI (reference sequence). This CDR3 is 12 amino acids long.

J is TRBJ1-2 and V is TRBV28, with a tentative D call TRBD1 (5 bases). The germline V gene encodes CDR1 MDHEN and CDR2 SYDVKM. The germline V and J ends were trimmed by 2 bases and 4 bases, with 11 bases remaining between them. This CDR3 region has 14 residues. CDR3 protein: CASSLLTDGYGYTF. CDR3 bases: TGTGCCAGCAGTTTACTGACAGATGGCTATGGCTACACCTTC.

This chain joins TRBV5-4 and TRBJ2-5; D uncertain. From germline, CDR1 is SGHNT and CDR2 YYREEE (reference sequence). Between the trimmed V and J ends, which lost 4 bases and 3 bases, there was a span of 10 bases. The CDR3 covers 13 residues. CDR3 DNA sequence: TGTGCCAGCAGCCAGGTTAGAAAAGAGACCCAGTACTTC. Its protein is CASSQVRKETQYF.

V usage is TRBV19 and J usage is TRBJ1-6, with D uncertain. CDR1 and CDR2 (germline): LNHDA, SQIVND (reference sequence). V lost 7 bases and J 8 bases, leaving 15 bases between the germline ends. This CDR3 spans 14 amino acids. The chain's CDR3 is CASNRGRNHSPLHF. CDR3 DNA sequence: TGTGCCAGTAATAGAGGACGGAACCATTCACCCCTCCACTTT.

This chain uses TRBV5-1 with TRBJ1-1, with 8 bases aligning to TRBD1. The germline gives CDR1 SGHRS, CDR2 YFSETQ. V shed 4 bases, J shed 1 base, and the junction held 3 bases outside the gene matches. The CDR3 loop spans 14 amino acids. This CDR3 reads CASSTGTGNTEAFF. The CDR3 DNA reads TGCGCCAGCAGCACCGGGACAGGGAACACTGAAGCTTTCTTT.

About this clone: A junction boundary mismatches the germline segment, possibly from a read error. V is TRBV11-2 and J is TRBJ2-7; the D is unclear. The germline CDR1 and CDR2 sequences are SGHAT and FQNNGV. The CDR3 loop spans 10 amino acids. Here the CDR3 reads CASSLVSGPF. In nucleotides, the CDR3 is TGTGCCAGCAGCTTAGTATCGGGTCCATTC.

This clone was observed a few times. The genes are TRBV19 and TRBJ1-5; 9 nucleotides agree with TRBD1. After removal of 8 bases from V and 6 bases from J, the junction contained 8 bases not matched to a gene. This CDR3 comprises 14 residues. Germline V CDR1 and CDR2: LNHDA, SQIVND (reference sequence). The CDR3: CASGRHRGRQPQHF. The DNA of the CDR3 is TGTGCCAGTGGGAGGCACAGGGGGCGTCAGCCCCAGCATTTT.

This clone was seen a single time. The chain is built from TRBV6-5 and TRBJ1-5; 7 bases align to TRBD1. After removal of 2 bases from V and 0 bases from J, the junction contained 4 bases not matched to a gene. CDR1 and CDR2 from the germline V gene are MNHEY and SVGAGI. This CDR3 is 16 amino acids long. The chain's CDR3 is CASSYEQGFSNQPQHF. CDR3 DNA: TGTGCCAGCAGTTACGAACAGGGGTTTAGCAATCAGCCCCAGCATTTT.

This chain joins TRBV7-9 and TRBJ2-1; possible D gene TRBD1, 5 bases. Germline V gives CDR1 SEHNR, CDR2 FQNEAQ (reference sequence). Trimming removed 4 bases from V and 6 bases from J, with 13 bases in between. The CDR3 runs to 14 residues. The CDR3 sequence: CASSSPQGVNEQFF. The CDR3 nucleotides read TGTGCCAGCAGCTCCCCGCAAGGGGTCAATGAGCAGTTCTTC.